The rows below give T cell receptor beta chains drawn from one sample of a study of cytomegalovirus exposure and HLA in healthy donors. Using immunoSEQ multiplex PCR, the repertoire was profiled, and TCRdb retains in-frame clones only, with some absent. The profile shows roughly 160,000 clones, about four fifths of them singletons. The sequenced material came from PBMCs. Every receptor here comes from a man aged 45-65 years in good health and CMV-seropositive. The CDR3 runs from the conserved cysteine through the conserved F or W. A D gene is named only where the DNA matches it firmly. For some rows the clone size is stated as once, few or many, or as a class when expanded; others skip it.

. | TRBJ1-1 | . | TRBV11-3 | CASSLAGTRTAEAFF | TGTGCCAGCAGCTTAGCCGGGACACGGACCGCCGAAGCTTTCTTT
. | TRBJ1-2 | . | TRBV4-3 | CASSQDQEGANYGYTF | TGCGCCAGCAGCCAAGATCAAGAGGGTGCGAACTATGGCTACACCTTC
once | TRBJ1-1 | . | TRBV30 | CAWSKNTEAFF | TGTGCCTGGTCTAAGAACACTGAAGCTTTCTTT
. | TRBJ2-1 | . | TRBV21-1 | CASSKSKDNEQFF | TGTGCCAGCAGCAAATCTAAAGACAATGAGCAGTTCTTC
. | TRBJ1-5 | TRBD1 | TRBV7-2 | CASSRDRNQPQHF | TGTGCCAGCAGCCGGGACAGGAATCAGCCCCAGCATTTT
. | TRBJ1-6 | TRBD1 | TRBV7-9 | CASSTRDRRNSPLHF | TGTGCCAGCAGCACCCGGGACAGGCGGAATTCACCCCTCCACTTT
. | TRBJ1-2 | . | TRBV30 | CASEDSNYGYTF | TGTGCCTCAGAGGACAGTAACTATGGCTACACCTTC
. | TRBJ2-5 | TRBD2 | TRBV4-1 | CASSGGWEGRRETQYF | TGCGCCAGCAGCGGAGGGTGGGAGGGAAGGAGAGAGACCCAGTACTTC
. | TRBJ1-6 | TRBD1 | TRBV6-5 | CASRFRTGRSPLHF | TGTGCCAGCAGATTTCGGACAGGACGGTCACCCCTCCACTTT
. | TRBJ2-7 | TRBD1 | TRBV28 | CASRGTGNYEQYF | TGTGCCAGCAGAGGGACAGGGAACTACGAGCAGTACTTC
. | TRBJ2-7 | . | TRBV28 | CASRQAYEQYF | TGTGCCAGCAGACAGGCCTACGAGCAGTACTTC
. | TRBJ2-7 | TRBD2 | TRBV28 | CASRLAGLPYEQYF | TGTGCCAGCAGATTAGCGGGACTACCCTACGAGCAGTACTTC
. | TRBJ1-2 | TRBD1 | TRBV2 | CASSGQGASYGYTF | TGTGCCAGCAGTGGACAGGGGGCGAGCTATGGCTACACCTTC
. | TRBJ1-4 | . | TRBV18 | CASSPGAGEKLFF | TGTGCCAGCTCACCAGGGGCGGGGGAAAAACTGTTTTTT
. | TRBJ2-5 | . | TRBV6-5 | CASARRVVVETQYF | TGTGCCTCGGCCAGGCGTGTCGTCGTGGAGACCCAGTACTTC
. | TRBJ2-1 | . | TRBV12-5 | CASGLPQGEQFF | TGTGCTAGTGGTTTGCCCCAGGGGGAGCAGTTCTTC
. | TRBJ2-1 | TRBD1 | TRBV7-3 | CASSKDRGWNEQFF | TGTGCCAGCAGCAAAGACAGGGGGTGGAATGAGCAGTTCTTC
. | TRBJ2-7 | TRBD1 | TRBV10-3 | CAIGETGDYEQYF | TGTGCCATAGGGGAGACAGGGGACTACGAGCAGTACTTC
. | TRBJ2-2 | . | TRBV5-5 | CASSFSVNTGELFF | TGTGCCAGCAGCTTTAGCGTAAACACCGGGGAGCTGTTTTTT
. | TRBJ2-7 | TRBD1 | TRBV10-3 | CASGTGDDEQYF | TGTGCCTCCGGTACAGGGGACGACGAGCAGTACTTC
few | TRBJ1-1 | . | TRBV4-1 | CASSQGSTGKSTEAFF | TGCGCCAGCAGCCAAGGGAGCACAGGGAAGTCCACTGAAGCTTTCTTT
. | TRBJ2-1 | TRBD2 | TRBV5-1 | CASSLGWGRAADEQFF | TGCGCCAGCAGCTTGGGTTGGGGGAGGGCCGCCGATGAGCAGTTCTTC
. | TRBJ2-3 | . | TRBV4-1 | CASSQTSRYTDTQYF | TGCGCCAGCAGCCAAACTAGCAGATACACAGATACGCAGTATTTT
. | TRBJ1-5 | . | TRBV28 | CASSEQGSNQPQHF | TGTGCCAGCAGTGAACAGGGAAGCAATCAGCCCCAGCATTTT
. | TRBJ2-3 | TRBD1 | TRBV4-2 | CASSHGQGDSTDTQYF | TGTGCCAGCAGCCACGGACAGGGGGACAGCACAGATACGCAGTATTTT
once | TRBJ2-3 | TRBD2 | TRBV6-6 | CASSGAGGSTDTQYF | TGTGCCAGCAGTGGAGCGGGAGGAAGCACAGATACGCAGTATTTT
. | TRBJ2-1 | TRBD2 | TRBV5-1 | CASSPGTRANNEQFF | TGCGCCAGCAGTCCCGGGACTAGGGCAAACAATGAGCAGTTCTTC
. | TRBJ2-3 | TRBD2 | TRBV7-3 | CASSPRPGTSGGGTDTQYF | TGTGCCAGCAGCCCTAGGCCGGGGACTAGCGGGGGGGGCACAGATACGCAGTATTTT
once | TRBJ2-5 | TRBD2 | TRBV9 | CASSSGGEETQYF | TGTGCCAGCAGCTCCGGGGGGGAAGAGACCCAGTACTTC
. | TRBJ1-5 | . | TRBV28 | CASSLLYSNQPQHF | TGTGCCAGCAGTCTACTTTACAGCAATCAGCCCCAGCATTTT
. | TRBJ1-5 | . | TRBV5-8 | CASSSSRSNQPQHF | TGTGCCAGCAGCTCGTCGAGGAGCAATCAGCCCCAGCATTTT
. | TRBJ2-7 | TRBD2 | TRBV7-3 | CASSPTVPARILAGVPCEQYF | TGTGCCAGCAGCCCAACCGTCCCGGCTCGTATACTAGCGGGAGTTCCCTGCGAGCAGTACTTC
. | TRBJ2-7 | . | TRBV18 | CASSPGALWEQYF | TGTGCCAGCTCACCGGGAGCCCTCTGGGAGCAGTACTTC
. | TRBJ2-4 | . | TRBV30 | CAWSVPRLNLAKNIQYF | TGTGCCTGGAGTGTTCCTCGACTTAATCTAGCCAAAAACATTCAGTACTTC
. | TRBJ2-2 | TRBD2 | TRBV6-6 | CASTERESSGELFF | TGTGCCAGCACGGAGCGGGAGTCGTCTGGGGAGCTGTTTTTT
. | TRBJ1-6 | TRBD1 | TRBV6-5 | CASERGRGSPLHF | TGTGCCAGCGAGAGGGGGCGCGGATCACCCCTCCACTTT
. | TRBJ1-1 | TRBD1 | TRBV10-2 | CASRDRVNTEAFF | TGCGCCAGCAGAGACAGGGTAAACACTGAAGCTTTCTTT
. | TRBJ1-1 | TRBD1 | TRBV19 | CASSRDRGTEAFF | TGTGCCAGTAGTCGGGACAGGGGAACTGAAGCTTTCTTT
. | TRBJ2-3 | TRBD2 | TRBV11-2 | CASRPIMWRGGRDTDTQYF | TGTGCCAGCAGGCCAATTATGTGGCGGGGGGGCCGCGACACAGATACGCAGTATTTT
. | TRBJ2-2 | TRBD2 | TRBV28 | CASRPARTSENTGELFF | TGTGCCAGCAGGCCGGCACGGACTAGCGAGAACACCGGGGAGCTGTTTTTT
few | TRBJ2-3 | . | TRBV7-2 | CASSSEGRGGTDTQYF | TGTGCCAGCAGCTCAGAAGGGCGCGGGGGCACAGATACGCAGTATTTT
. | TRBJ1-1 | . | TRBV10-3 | CAIRGTENTEAFF | TGTGCCATCAGGGGTACAGAAAACACTGAAGCTTTCTTT
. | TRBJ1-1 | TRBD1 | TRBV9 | CASSPGTGDTEAFF | TGTGCCAGCAGCCCGGGGACAGGGGACACTGAAGCTTTCTTT
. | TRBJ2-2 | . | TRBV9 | CASSVVSTGELFF | TGTGCCAGCAGCGTAGTGAGCACCGGGGAGCTGTTTTTT
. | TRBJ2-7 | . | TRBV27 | CASSPPSYEQYF | TGTGCCAGCAGCCCCCCATCCTACGAGCAGTACTTC
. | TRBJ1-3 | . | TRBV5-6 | CASSISGVGNTIYF | TGTGCCAGCAGCATTTCAGGGGTTGGAAACACCATATATTTT
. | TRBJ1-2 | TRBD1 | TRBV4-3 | CASSQLLGDRGRRLTF | TGCGCCAGCAGCCAACTCTTAGGGGACAGGGGGCGGCGATTGACCTTC
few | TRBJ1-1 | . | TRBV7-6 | CASSFYAGNTEAFF | TGTGCCAGCAGCTTTTACGCGGGGAACACTGAAGCTTTCTTT
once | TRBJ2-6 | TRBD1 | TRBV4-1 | CASSSYGQGAFGANVLTF | TGCGCCAGCAGCTCTTACGGGCAGGGGGCCTTTGGGGCCAACGTCCTGACTTTC
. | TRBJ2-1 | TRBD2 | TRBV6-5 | CASSVSGGVRNEQFF | TGTGCCAGCAGTGTTAGCGGGGGGGTAAGGAATGAGCAGTTCTTC
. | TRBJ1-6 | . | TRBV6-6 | CASSITSNSPLHF | TGTGCCAGCAGTATAACCAGTAATTCACCCCTCCACTTT
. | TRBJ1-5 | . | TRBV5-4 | CASSTRGVLYSNQPQHF | TGTGCCAGCAGCACGCGCGGCGTACTATATAGCAATCAGCCCCAGCATTTT
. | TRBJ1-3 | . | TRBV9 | CASSSSGTRISGNTIYF | TGTGCCAGCAGCTCTTCCGGGACACGGATCTCTGGAAACACCATATATTTT
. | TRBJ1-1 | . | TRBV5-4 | CASSLVDSNTEAFF | TGTGCCAGCAGCTTAGTGGACAGCAACACTGAAGCTTTCTTT
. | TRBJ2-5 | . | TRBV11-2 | CASSSYQETQYF | TGTGCCAGCAGCTCGTACCAAGAGACCCAGTACTTC
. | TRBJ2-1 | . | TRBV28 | CASSFLTGLGNEQFF | TGTGCCAGCAGTTTCCTGACAGGCCTCGGCAATGAGCAGTTCTTC